Following are 8 T cell receptor beta chains from one sample sequenced in a study of shared clonotypes between healthy human individuals (TCRdb year 2020). Library preparation was by the immunoSEQ multiplex PCR assay. The clones in this table, taken by TCRdb from immuneACCESS, are in-frame only. Not every clone is retained; where verified, under half of the shortfall comes from an unresolved V gene, and the cause of the rest is unknown. The sample table shows some 690,000 clones, and roughly 88% are seen once. Clones ranked in the top ten supply 34% of the sample. The source material was memory CD8+ T cells from PBMCs. The sample's cell subset or site label, in plain terms: CD45RO+ cells pooled with CCR7-negative TemRA cells. The receptors come from a man aged 18 to 30 in good health. Some clones in this sample may be carry-over from other donors' samples.

In nucleotides, the CDR3 is TGCAGCGTAAGAGGGACGTGGCAAAACATTCAGTACTTC. Its translation: CSVRGTWQNIQYF. This rearrangement joins TRBV29-1 to TRBJ2-4, with D perhaps assigned TRBD1 or TRBD2 (5 bases each). Per germline, CDR1 SQVTM and CDR2 ANQGSEA. The CDR3 is 13 residues long. V shed 6 bases and J shed 5 bases, with 14 bases lying between them.

The CDR3 protein is CASSYPGADSPDGYTF. In DNA, the CDR3 is TGTGCCAGCAGTTACCCTGGGGCGGACAGCCCTGATGGCTACACCTTC. V is TRBV6-5 and J is TRBJ1-2, with D perhaps TRBD1 (6 bases). Germline lookup yields CDR1 MNHEY and CDR2 SVGAGI. Trimming shortened V by 2 bases and J by 6 bases, and 19 bases separated the two germline ends. CDR3 length: 16 amino acids.

The chain links TRBV7-9 to TRBJ2-1, with 8 nucleotides matching TRBD2. This CDR3 is 18 amino acids long. Trimming removed 4 bases from V and 1 base from J; junction bases left unmatched: 12. The germline V gene encodes CDR1 SEHNR and CDR2 FQNEAQ (reference sequence). CDR3 residues: CASSSHLERERSYNEQFF. Written as DNA, the CDR3 is TGTGCCAGCAGCTCTCATCTTGAGCGGGAGCGGTCCTACAATGAGCAGTTCTTC.

Turning to this clone: The sample has other DNA sequences that encode this CDR3 too. The chain has TRBV7-9 and TRBJ1-5; no clear D gene. The CDR3 runs to 12 residues. Deletions cut 2 bases from V and 3 bases from J, with 2 bases between. Germline values: CDR1 SEHNR, CDR2 FQNEAQ (reference sequence). The chain's CDR3 is CASSLSNQPQHF. The CDR3 DNA follows: TGTGCCAGCAGCTTATCCAATCAGCCCCAGCATTTT.

The V call is TRBV11-2, the J call TRBJ2-5; 13 bases agree with TRBD2. The CDR3 contains 18 residues. The germline V gene encodes CDR1 SGHAT and CDR2 FQNNGV. V gave up 5 bases and J gave up 0 bases; unmatched junction bases: 9. CDR3 coding DNA: TGTGCCAGCAGCCGGGGACTAGCGGGACTCAACTACCAAGAGACCCAGTACTTC. Amino acid sequence: CASSRGLAGLNYQETQYF.

Points on this clone: Within the sample, other DNA sequences also encode this same CDR3. This sequence joins TRBV19 and TRBJ1-1; TRBD1 aligns across 11 bases. The ends lost 5 bases at V and 2 bases at J; junction bases unmatched: 1. CDR3 length: 14 residues. Germline-derived CDR1 and CDR2 are LNHDA and SQIVND (reference sequence). CDR3 sequence: CASSWTGGNTEAFF. The DNA of the CDR3 is TGTGCCAGTAGTTGGACAGGGGGCAACACTGAAGCTTTCTTT.

This chain links TRBV27 with TRBJ2-5; 8 bases align to TRBD2. V shed 5 bases, J shed 4 bases, and the junction held 12 bases outside the gene matches. Germline V gives CDR1 MNHEY, CDR2 SMNVEV (reference sequence). CDR3 length equals 16 residues. Here the CDR3 DNA reads TGTGCCAGCAGTCTAGGGACTAGTCTGAGTGGAGAGACCCAGTACTTC. This codes for CASSLGTSLSGETQYF.

V is TRBV7-9 and J is TRBJ2-3; D is possibly TRBD1 (6 bases). This CDR3 has 12 amino acids. CDR1 and CDR2 from the germline V gene are SEHNR and FQNEAQ (reference sequence). CDR3 loop: CGIGGTTDTQYF. The DNA of the CDR3 is TGTGGAATAGGGGGTACCACAGATACGCAGTATTTT.